The entry below gives a single TCR beta chain sequence along with its context. No antigen is known for it. These data are taken from a study of beta chain features in type 1 diabetes. Across the whole study: Regarding age, gender and cell yields, patients proved similar to healthy donors.

Isolated RNA was reverse transcribed in full, so expressed TCRB transcripts were sequenced. Profiled with immunoSEQ multiplex PCR; TCRdb holds only in-frame clones, not every one. The sample records tens of thousands of clones, about 47% being singletons. Whole-study findings and limits: The study found fewer insertions and more deletions at VDJ junctions in type 1 diabetes patients. In all four CD4+ subsets, TCRB CDR3 length was significantly, moderately reduced in type 1 diabetes.

The receptor comes from a woman in her 40s with type 1 diabetes. The specimen sequenced was Tregs from blood.

CDR3 sequence reads: CSVSSETQYF. Written as DNA, the CDR3 is TGCAGCGTTTCTTCGGAGACCCAGTACTTC. The chain couples TRBV29-1 to TRBJ2-5; D unresolved. With 5 bases removed from V and 5 bases from J, the gap between germline ends came to 6 bases. There are 10 residues in the CDR3. Germline V lookup: CDR1 SQVTM, CDR2 ANQGSEA. Based on the CDR3 plus reference TRBV29-1 and TRBJ2-5, the full variable domain is SAVISQKPSRDICQRGTSLTIQCQVDSQVTMMFWYRQQPGQSLTLIATANQGSEATYESGFVIDKFPISRPNLTFSTLTVSNMSPEDSSIYLCSVSSETQYFGPGTRLLVL.